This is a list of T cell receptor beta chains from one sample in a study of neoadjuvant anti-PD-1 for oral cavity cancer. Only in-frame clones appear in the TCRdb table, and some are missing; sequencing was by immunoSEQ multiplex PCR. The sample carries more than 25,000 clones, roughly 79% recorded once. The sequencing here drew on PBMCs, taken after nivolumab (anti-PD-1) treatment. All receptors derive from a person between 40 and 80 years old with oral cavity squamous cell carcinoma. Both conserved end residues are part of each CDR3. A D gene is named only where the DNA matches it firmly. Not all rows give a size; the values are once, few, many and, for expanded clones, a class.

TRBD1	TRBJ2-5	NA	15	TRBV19	TGTGCCAGTAGTCGGCTGGGACAGACCCAAGAGACCCAGTACTTC	CASSRLGQTQETQYF
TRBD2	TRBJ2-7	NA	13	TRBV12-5	TGTGCTAGTGGGCGCGGGGGGGGCTACGAGCAGTACTTC	CASGRGGGYEQYF
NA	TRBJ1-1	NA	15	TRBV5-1	TGCGCCAGCAGCCCCGAGGGGTTCCTGAACACTGAAGCTTTCTTT	CASSPEGFLNTEAFF
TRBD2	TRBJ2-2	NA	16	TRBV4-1	TGCGCCAGCAGCCAAGACTCCCGACTAGCTCCCGGGGAGCTGTTTTTT	CASSQDSRLAPGELFF
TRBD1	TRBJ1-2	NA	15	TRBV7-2	TGTGCCAGCAGCAAGGACAGGGGTTGGAGCTATGGCTACACCTTC	CASSKDRGWSYGYTF
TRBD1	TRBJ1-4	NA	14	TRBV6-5	TGTGCCAGCAGTTATCAGGGGGCGACTGAAAAACTGTTTTTT	CASSYQGATEKLFF
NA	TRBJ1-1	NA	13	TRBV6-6	TGTGCCAGCAGTTATGGGCCGAACACTGAAGCTTTCTTT	CASSYGPNTEAFF
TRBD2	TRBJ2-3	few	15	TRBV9	TGTGCCAGCAGCCCCCACGGGGGGAGCACAGATACGCAGTATTTT	CASSPHGGSTDTQYF
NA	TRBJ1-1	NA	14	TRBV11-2	TGTGCCAGCAGCTTAGGACAGACGAACACTGAAGCTTTCTTT	CASSLGQTNTEAFF
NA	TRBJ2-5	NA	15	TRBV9	TGTGCCAGCAGCTCCTCCGGCCGCCCCCAAGAGACCCAGTACTTC	CASSSSGRPQETQYF
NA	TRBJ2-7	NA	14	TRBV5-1	TGCGCCAGCAGCTTGGCAGGGCCTCCCTACGAGCAGTACTTC	CASSLAGPPYEQYF
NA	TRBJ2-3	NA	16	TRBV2	TGTGCCAGCAGTGAAGCCCGGATGTGGGACACAGATACGCAGTATTTT	CASSEARMWDTDTQYF
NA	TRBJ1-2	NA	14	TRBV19	TGTGCCAGTAGTACCGGAGGGCATTCCTATGGCTACACCTTC	CASSTGGHSYGYTF
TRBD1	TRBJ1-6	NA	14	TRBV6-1	TGTGCCAGCCGGGACAGGGTAGGGAATTCACCCCTCCACTTT	CASRDRVGNSPLHF
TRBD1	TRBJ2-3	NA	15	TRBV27	TGTGCCAGCAGTCCCCGGGACAGGGGCACAGATACGCAGTATTTT	CASSPRDRGTDTQYF
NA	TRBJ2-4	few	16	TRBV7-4	TGTGCCAGCAGCATTAACAGCGGCGCATCCAAAAACATTCAGTACTTC	CASSINSGASKNIQYF
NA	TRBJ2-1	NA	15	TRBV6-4	TGTGCCAGCAGTGAAAGGGGGGGTGCGTACAATGAGCAGTTCTTC	CASSERGGAYNEQFF
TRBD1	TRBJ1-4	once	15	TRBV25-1	TGTGCCAGCAGTGTCCCAGGGGGGGGTTCGGAAAAACTGTTTTTT	CASSVPGGGSEKLFF
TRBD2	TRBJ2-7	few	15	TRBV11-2	TGTGCCAGCAGCTTATACGGGGGGGCCGTCGACGAGCAGTACTTC	CASSLYGGAVDEQYF
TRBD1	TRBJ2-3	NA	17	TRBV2	TGTGCCAGCAGTGAAGCGCGTGGACAGGGGATCACAGATACGCAGTATTTT	CASSEARGQGITDTQYF
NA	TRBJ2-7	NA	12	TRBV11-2	TGTGCCAGCAGCTTAGCCGGAGCCGGGCAGTACTTC	CASSLAGAGQYF
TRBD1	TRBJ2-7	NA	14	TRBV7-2	TGTGCCAGCAGCCCACGGACAGGGGGCTACGAGCAGTACTTC	CASSPRTGGYEQYF
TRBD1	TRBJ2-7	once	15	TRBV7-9	TGTGCCAGCAGCTACAGGGACAGGGGAACCTACGAGCAGTACTTC	CASSYRDRGTYEQYF
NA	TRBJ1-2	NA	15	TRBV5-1	TGCGCCAGCAGCCCAGGACCGACAGGAAACTATGGCTACACCTTC	CASSPGPTGNYGYTF
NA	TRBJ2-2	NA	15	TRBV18	TGTGCCAGCTCACCTTCTAACCTTAACACCGGGGAGCTGTTTTTT	CASSPSNLNTGELFF
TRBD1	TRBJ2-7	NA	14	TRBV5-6	TGTGCCAGCAGCTTGGGCAGGGGGCTCTACGAGCAGTACTTC	CASSLGRGLYEQYF
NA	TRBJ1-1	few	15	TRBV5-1	TGCGCCAGCAGCTTGGAGGCGACAATTAACACTGAAGCTTTCTTT	CASSLEATINTEAFF
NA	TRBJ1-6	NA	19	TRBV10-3	TGTGCCATCCCGATCGGACCGGCAGACGAAAGCTCCTATAATTCACCCCTCCACTTT	CAIPIGPADESSYNSPLHF
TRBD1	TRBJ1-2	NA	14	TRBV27	TGTGCCAGTGGACAGGCGGGTATCGGCTATGGCTACACCTTC	CASGQAGIGYGYTF
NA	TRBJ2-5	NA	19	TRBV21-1	TGTGCCAGCAGCAAAAGAGGTGCTAGCGGGGGGGGAAGCCAAGAGACCCAGTACTTC	CASSKRGASGGGSQETQYF
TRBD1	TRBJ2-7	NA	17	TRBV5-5	TGTGCCAGCAGCTTTGGGACAGGGGGCATAGGGTCCTACGAGCAGTACTTC	CASSFGTGGIGSYEQYF
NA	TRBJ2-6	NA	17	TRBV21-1	TGTGCCAGTAACCGACAGCTTGAATGCTCTGGGGCCAACGTCCTGACTTTC	CASNRQLECSGANVLTF
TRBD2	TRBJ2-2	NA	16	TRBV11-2	TGTGCCAGCAGCTTTGGGACTAGCGGGTTCCCCGGGGAGCTGTTTTTT	CASSFGTSGFPGELFF